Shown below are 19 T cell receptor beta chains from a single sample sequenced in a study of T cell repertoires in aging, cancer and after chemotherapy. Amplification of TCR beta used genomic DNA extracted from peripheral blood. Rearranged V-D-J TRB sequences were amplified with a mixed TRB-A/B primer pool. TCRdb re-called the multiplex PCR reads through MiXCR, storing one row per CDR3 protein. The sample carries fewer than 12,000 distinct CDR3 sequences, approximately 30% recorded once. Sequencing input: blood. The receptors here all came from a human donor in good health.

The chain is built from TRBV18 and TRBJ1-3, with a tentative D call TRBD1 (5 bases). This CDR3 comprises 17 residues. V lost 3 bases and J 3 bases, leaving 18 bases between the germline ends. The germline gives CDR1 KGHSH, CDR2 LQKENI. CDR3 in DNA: TGTGCCAGCTCACCCAGCGGCACCGGGACTCATGGAAACACCATATATTTT. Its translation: CASSPSGTGTHGNTIYF. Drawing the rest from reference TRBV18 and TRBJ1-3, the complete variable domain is NAGVMQNPRHLVRRRGQEARLRCSPMKGHSHVYWYRQLPEEGLKFMVYLQKENIIDESGMPKERFSAEFPKEGPSILRIQQVVRGDSAAYFCASSPSGTGTHGNTIYFGEGSWLTVV.

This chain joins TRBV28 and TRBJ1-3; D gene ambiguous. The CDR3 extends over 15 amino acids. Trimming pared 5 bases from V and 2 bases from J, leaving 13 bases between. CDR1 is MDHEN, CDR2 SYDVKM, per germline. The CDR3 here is CASSDDKGAGNTIYF. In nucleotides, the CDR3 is TGTGCCAGCAGTGACGACAAAGGCGCTGGAAACACCATATATTTT.

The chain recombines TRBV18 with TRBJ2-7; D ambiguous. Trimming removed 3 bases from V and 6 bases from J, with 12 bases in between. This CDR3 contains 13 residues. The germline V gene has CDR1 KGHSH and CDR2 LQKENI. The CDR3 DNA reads TGTGCCAGCTCACCGACGGAGTTACTCGAGCAGTACTTC. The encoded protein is CASSPTELLEQYF.

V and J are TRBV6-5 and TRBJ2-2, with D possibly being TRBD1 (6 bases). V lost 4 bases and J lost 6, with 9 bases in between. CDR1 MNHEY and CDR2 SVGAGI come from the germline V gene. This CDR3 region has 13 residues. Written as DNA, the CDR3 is TGTGCCAGCAGTTTTGACAGGTCCGGGGAGCTGTTTTTT. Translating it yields CASSFDRSGELFF.

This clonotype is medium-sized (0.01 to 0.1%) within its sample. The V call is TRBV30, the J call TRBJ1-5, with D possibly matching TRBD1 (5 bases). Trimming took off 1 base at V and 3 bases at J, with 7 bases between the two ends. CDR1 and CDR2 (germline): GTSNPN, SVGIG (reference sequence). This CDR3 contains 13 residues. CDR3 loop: CAWSAGLNQPQHF. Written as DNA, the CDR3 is TGTGCCTGGAGTGCAGGGCTCAATCAGCCCCAGCATTTT.

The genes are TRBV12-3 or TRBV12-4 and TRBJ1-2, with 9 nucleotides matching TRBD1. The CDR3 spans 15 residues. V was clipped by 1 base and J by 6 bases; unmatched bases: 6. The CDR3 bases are TGTGCCAGCAGTTTAGTCCTACAGGGGGCCCATGGCTACACCTTC. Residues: CASSLVLQGAHGYTF.

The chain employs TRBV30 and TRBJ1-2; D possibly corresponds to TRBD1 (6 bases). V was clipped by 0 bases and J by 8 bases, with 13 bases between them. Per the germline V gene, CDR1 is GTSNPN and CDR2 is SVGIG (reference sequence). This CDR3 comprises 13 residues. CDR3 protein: CAWSVAGGRGYTF. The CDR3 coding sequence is TGTGCCTGGAGTGTAGCCGGGGGCCGGGGCTACACCTTC.

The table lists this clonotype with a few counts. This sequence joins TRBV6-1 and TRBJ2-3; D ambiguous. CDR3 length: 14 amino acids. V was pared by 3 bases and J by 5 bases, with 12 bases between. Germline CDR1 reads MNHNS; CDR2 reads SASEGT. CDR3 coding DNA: TGTGCCAGCAGTGACCCATACCCGGGAGATACGCAGTATTTT. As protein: CASSDPYPGDTQYF.

The DNA of the CDR3 is TGTGCCAGCAGTGAGGGGAACTATGGCTACACCTTC. Its protein is CASSEGNYGYTF. The chain is built from TRBV6-4 and TRBJ1-2; D gene unclear. Germline-derived CDR1 and CDR2 are MRHNA and SNTAGT. Between the trimmed V and J ends, which lost 3 bases and 2 bases, there was a span of 4 bases. The CDR3 is 12 residues long.

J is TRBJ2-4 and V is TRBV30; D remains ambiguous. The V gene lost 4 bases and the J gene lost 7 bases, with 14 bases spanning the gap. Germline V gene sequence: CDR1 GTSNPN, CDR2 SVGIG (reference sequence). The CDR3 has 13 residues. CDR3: CAWTQDRGNIQYF. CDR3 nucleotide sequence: TGTGCCTGGACCCAAGACCGAGGTAACATTCAGTACTTC.

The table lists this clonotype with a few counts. CDR3 DNA: TGTGCCAGCAGTGAAGTAGCGGGAGGGCCAGATACGCAGTATTTT. Translated, it gives CASSEVAGGPDTQYF. The chain uses TRBV6-1 and TRBJ2-3; 11 nucleotides match TRBD2. The CDR3 has 15 residues. V trimming: 1 base; J trimming: 4 bases; junction bases outside the gene matches: 1. Germline-derived CDR1 and CDR2 are MNHNS and SASEGT.

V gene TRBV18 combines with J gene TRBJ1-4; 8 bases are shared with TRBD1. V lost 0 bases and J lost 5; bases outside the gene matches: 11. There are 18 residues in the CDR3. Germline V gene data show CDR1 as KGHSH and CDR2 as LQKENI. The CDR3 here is CASSPPLLQHRGNEKLFF. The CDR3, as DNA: TGTGCCAGCTCACCACCCCTTCTACAACACAGGGGGAATGAAAAACTGTTTTTT.

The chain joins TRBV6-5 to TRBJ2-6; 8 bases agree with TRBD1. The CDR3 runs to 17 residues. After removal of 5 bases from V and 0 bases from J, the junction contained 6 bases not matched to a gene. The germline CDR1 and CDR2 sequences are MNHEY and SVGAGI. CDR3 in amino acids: CASSPGQAASGANVLTF. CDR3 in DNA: TGTGCCAGCAGTCCGGGACAGGCCGCCTCTGGGGCCAACGTCCTGACTTTC.

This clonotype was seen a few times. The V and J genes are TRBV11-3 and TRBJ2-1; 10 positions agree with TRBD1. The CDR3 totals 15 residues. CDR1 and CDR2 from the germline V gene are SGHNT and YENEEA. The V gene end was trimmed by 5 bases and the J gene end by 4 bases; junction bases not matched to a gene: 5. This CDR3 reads CASSPRQGAYNEQFF. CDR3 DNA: TGTGCCAGCAGCCCCAGACAGGGGGCATACAATGAGCAGTTCTTC. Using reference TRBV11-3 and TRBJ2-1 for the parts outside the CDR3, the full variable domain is EAGVVQSPRYKIIEKKQPVAFWCNPISGHNTLYWYLQNLGQGPELLIRYENEEAVDDSQLPKDRFSAERLKGVDSTLKIQPAELGDSAVYLCASSPRQGAYNEQFFGPGTRLTVL.

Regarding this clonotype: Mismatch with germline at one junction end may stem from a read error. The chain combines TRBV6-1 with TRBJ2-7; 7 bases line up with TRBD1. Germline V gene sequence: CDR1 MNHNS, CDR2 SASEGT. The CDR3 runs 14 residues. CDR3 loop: CASSEVGQVYDQYF. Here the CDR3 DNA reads TGTGCCAGCAGTGAAGTTGGACAGGTTTACGATCAGTACTTC.

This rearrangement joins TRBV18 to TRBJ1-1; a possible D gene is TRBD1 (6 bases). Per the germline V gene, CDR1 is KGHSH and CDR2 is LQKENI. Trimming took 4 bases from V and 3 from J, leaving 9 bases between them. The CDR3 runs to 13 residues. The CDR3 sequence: CASSQGVDTEAFF. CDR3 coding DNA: TGTGCCAGCTCACAGGGGGTTGACACTGAAGCTTTCTTT.

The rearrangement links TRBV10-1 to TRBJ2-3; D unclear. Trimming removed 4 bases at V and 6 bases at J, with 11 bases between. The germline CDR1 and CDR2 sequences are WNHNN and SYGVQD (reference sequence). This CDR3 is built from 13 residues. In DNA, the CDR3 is TGCGCCAGCAGTGGGTTGTTGGCCGATACGCAGTATTTT. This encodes CASSGLLADTQYF.

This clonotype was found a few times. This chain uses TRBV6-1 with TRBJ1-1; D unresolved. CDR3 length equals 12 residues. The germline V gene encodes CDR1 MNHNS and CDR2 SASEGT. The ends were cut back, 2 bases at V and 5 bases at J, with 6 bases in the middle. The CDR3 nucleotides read TGTGCCAGCAGTGAAAAGTTAACTGAAGCTTTCTTT. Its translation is CASSEKLTEAFF.

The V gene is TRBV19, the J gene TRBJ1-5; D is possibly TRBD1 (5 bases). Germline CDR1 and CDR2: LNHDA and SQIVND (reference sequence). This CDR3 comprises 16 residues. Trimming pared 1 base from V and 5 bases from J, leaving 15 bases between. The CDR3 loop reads CASSIGGLGGYQPQHF. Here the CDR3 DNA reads TGTGCCAGTAGTATAGGGGGCCTCGGTGGGTATCAGCCCCAGCATTTT.